This passage covers 10 T cell receptor beta chains from one sample sequenced in a study of blood T cell repertoires in COVID-19. Repertoires were generated with immunoSEQ multiplex PCR, while TCRdb's copy carries only in-frame clones and drops some. The data hold about 72,000 clones, with roughly 80% observed a single time. The specimen was peripheral blood. These TCRs come from a human donor in a cohort sampled during active COVID-19.

The J gene is TRBJ2-7, the V gene TRBV5-1, with D uncertain. CDR3 length: 14 residues. The germline V and J ends were trimmed by 1 base and 3 bases, with 11 bases remaining between them. The germline V gene has CDR1 SGHRS and CDR2 YFSETQ. CDR3 in amino acids: CASSLTVPGYEQYF. Here the CDR3 DNA reads TGCGCCAGCAGCTTGACAGTCCCAGGCTACGAGCAGTACTTC. The variable domain in full, with the rest retrieved from reference TRBV5-1 and TRBJ2-7, is KAGVTQTPRYLIKTRGQQVTLSCSPISGHRSVSWYQQTPGQGLQFLFEYFSETQRNKGNFPGRFSGRQFSNSRSEMNVSTLELGDSALYLCASSLTVPGYEQYFGPGTRLTVT.

This chain connects TRBV9 to TRBJ2-6, with 9 bases fitting TRBD2. The V segment lost 6 bases and the J segment 0 bases; nucleotides outside the gene matches: 7. In germline, CDR1 is SGDLS, CDR2 YYNGEE. CDR3 length: 17 amino acids. CDR3 residues: CASNLAGTHSGANVLTF. Written as DNA, the CDR3 is TGTGCCAGCAACCTAGCGGGGACACACTCTGGGGCCAACGTCCTGACTTTC.

The V gene is TRBV7-8, the J gene TRBJ2-3, with 9 bases aligning to TRBD2. This CDR3 is 21 amino acids long. Losses at the gene ends were 0 bases for V and 4 bases for J; bases not matched to a gene: 20. CDR1 SGHVS and CDR2 FQNEAQ come from the germline V gene. The DNA for the CDR3 is TGTGCCAGCAGCTTAGCGCCCAGGGGAGCGGGGGGCCGAAGGTCCCCAGATACGCAGTATTTT. It codes for CASSLAPRGAGGRRSPDTQYF. Full variable domain (outside the CDR3, taken from reference TRBV7-8 and TRBJ2-3): GAGVSQSPRYKVAKRGQDVALRCDPISGHVSLFWYQQALGQGPEFLTYFQNEAQLDKSGLPSDRFFAERPEGSVSTLKIQRTQQEDSAVYLCASSLAPRGAGGRRSPDTQYFGPGTRLTVL.

This clone has only a few counts. The V and J genes are TRBV12-3 or TRBV12-4 and TRBJ1-2; D unresolved. CDR3 length: 13 residues. V gave up 3 bases and J gave up 8 bases, with 13 bases separating them. In DNA form, the CDR3 reads TGTGCCAGCAGTTTTCAAGTGGTAGTAGGCTACACCTTC. Its protein product is CASSFQVVVGYTF.

The V call is TRBV5-4, the J call TRBJ2-7; 11 positions agree with TRBD2. There are 16 residues in the CDR3. Germline V gives CDR1 SGHNT, CDR2 YYREEE (reference sequence). V lost 3 bases, J lost 4 bases, and 9 bases stayed unmatched. CDR3 amino acids: CASSSGTSGITYEQYF. The CDR3 DNA follows: TGTGCCAGCAGCTCAGGGACTAGCGGAATTACTTACGAGCAGTACTTC. Full variable domain (outside the CDR3, taken from reference TRBV5-4 and TRBJ2-7): ETGVTQSPTHLIKTRGQQVTLRCSSQSGHNTVSWYQQALGQGPQFIFQYYREEENGRGNFPPRFSGLQFPNYSSELNVNALELDDSALYLCASSSGTSGITYEQYFGPGTRLTVT.

The chain is built from TRBV9 and TRBJ1-2, with TRBD1 matching over 8 bases. The V gene's germline CDR1 is SGDLS and CDR2 YYNGEE. The ends lost 4 bases at V and 8 bases at J; junction bases unmatched: 19. The CDR3 length is 17 residues. For the CDR3, the DNA is TGTGCCAGCAGCCCAACCCCGAGGGGGGACAGGCCTCGAGGCTACACCTTC. Residues: CASSPTPRGDRPRGYTF.

This rearrangement joins TRBV7-2 to TRBJ2-7; 10 bases match TRBD2. Germline-derived CDR1 and CDR2 are SGHTA and FQGNSA. The CDR3 is made up of 16 amino acids. With V trimmed by 4 bases and J by 7 bases, 13 bases remained unmatched. Here the CDR3 reads CASSSPILAGAREQYF. Here the CDR3 DNA reads TGTGCCAGCAGCTCCCCTATTCTAGCGGGGGCGAGGGAGCAGTACTTC.

This chain connects TRBV5-6 to TRBJ2-7; D may be TRBD1 (7 bases). CDR1 and CDR2 (germline): SGHDT, YYEEEE. V was clipped by 0 bases and J by 5 bases, with 15 bases between them. The CDR3 has 15 amino acids. The CDR3 sequence: CASSLDWAGGNEQYF. CDR3 nucleotide sequence: TGTGCCAGCAGCTTGGATTGGGCAGGGGGGAACGAGCAGTACTTC.

CDR3 residues: CASRDRTSGEQYF. CDR3 DNA sequence: TGTGCCAGTAGAGATCGGACATCGGGCGAGCAGTACTTC. The chain combines TRBV19 with TRBJ2-7; D might be TRBD1 (5 bases). V was cut by 6 bases and J by 6 bases, with 15 bases left in between. This CDR3 contains 13 residues. Germline V lookup: CDR1 LNHDA, CDR2 SQIVND (reference sequence).

This rearrangement joins TRBV5-1 to TRBJ2-7; TRBD1 is a possible D gene (6 bases). CDR1 and CDR2 (germline): SGHRS, YFSETQ. The V end lost 0 bases, the J end lost 4 bases, and 17 bases lay between the germline ends. The CDR3 is 16 residues long. CDR3 in DNA: TGCGCCAGCAGCTTGGAAGGGGGTAACCCGGGTTACGAGCAGTACTTC. Translation gives CASSLEGGNPGYEQYF. Complete variable domain (other parts from reference TRBV5-1 and TRBJ2-7): KAGVTQTPRYLIKTRGQQVTLSCSPISGHRSVSWYQQTPGQGLQFLFEYFSETQRNKGNFPGRFSGRQFSNSRSEMNVSTLELGDSALYLCASSLEGGNPGYEQYFGPGTRLTVT.